This T cell receptor (beta chain) was captured by sequencing in a study of blood T cell repertoires in COVID-19. CDR3 length: 15 residues. Germline CDR1 DFQATT, CDR2 SNEGSKA (reference sequence). Trimming cost V 3 bases and J 0 bases, with 13 bases left between them. Method: immunoSEQ multiplex PCR; TCRdb's copy keeps in-frame clones and lacks some. Of around 23,000 clones in the sample, over 60% were seen once. The rearrangement links TRBV20-1 to TRBJ2-3, with TRBD2 as a possible D gene (7 bases). The sequence derives from an elderly woman with acute or convalescent COVID-19. What was sequenced was peripheral blood. The DNA of the CDR3 is TGCAGTGCTAGTAATCGGGGGGCTAGCACAGATACGCAGTATTTT. As protein: CSASNRGASTDTQYF.